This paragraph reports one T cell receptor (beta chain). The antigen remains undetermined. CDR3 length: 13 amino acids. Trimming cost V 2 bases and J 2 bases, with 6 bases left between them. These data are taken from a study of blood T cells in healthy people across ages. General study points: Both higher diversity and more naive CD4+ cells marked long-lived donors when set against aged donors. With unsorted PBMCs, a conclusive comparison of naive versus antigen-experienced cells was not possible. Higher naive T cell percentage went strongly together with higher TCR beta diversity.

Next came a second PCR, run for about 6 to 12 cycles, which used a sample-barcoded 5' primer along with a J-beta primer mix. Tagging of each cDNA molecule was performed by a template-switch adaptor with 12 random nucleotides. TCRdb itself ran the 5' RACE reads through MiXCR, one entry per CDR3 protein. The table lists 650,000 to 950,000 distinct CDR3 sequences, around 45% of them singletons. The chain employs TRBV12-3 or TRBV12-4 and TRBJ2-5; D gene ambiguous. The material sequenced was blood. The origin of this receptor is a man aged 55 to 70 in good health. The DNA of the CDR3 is TGTGCCAGCAGTTTAACGGAGCAAGAGACCCAGTACTTC. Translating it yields CASSLTEQETQYF.